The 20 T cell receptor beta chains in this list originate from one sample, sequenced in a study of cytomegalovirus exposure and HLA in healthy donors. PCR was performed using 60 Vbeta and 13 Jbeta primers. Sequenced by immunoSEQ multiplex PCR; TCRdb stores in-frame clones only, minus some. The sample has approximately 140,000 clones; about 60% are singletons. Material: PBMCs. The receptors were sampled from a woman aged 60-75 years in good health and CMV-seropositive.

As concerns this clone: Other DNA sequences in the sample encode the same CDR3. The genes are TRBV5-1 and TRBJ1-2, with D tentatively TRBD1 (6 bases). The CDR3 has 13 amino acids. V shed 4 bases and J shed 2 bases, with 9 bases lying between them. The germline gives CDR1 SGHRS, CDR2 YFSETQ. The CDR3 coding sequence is TGCGCCAGCAGCCGGGACACGAACTATGGCTACACCTTC. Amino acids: CASSRDTNYGYTF.

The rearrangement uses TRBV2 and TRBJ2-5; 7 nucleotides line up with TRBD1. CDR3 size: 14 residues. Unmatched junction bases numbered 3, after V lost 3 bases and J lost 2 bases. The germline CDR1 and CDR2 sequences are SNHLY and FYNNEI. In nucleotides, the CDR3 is TGTGCCAGCAGTGATCAGGGACAGCAAGAGACCCAGTACTTC. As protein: CASSDQGQQETQYF.

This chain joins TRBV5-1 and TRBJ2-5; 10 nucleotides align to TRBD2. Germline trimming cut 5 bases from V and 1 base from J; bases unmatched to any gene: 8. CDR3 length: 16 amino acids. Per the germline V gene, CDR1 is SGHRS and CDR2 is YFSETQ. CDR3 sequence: CASRGLAGEGQETQYF. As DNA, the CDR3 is TGCGCCAGCAGGGGCCTAGCGGGAGAGGGCCAAGAGACCCAGTACTTC.

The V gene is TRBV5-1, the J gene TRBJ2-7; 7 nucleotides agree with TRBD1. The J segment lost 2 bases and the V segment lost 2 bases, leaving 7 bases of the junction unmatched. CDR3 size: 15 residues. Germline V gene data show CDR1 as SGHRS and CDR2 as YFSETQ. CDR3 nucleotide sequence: TGCGCCAGCAGCTTCGGGACAGCGGTACCCTACGAGCAGTACTTC. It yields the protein CASSFGTAVPYEQYF. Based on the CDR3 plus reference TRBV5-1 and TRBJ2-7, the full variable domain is KAGVTQTPRYLIKTRGQQVTLSCSPISGHRSVSWYQQTPGQGLQFLFEYFSETQRNKGNFPGRFSGRQFSNSRSEMNVSTLELGDSALYLCASSFGTAVPYEQYFGPGTRLTVT.

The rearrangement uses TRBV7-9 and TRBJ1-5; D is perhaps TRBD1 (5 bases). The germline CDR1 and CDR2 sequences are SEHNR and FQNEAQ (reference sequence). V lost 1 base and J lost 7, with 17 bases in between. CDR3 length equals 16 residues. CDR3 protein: CASSLVGAGESQPQHF. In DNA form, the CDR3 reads TGTGCCAGCAGCTTAGTTGGGGCCGGTGAATCGCAGCCCCAGCATTTT.

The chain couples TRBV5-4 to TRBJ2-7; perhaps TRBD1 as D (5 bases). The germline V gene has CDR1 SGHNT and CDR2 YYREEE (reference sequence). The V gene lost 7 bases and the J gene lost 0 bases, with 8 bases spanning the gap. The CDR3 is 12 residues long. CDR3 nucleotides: TGTGCCAGCCGCGACAGCTCCTACGAGCAGTACTTC. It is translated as CASRDSSYEQYF.

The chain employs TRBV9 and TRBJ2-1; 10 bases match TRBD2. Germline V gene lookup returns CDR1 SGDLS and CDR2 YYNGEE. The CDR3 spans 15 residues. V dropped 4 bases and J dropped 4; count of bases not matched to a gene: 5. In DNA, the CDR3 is TGTGCCAGCAGCCCCGGGACTAGCGCTTACAATGAGCAGTTCTTC. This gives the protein CASSPGTSAYNEQFF.

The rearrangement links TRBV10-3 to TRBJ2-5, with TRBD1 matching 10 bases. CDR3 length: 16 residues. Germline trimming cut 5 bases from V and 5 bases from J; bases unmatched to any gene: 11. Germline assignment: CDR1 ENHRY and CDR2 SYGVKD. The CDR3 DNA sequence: TGTGCCATCAGTCACACGAAGACAGGGGGCGCGGAGACCCAGTACTTC. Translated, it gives CAISHTKTGGAETQYF.

Here the CDR3 reads CASSSRLAGGPDTQYF. The CDR3 DNA sequence: TGTGCCAGCAGTTCCCGTCTAGCGGGAGGGCCAGATACGCAGTATTTT. The chain is built from TRBV28 and TRBJ2-3; 12 bases match TRBD2. With V trimmed by 4 bases and J by 4 bases, 6 bases remained unmatched. In germline, CDR1 is MDHEN, CDR2 SYDVKM. The CDR3 runs to 16 residues. Supplemented by reference TRBV28 and TRBJ2-3, the full variable domain reads DVKVTQSSRYLVKRTGEKVFLECVQDMDHENMFWYRQDPGLGLRLIYFSYDVKMKEKGDIPEGYSVSREKKERFSLILESASTNQTSMYLCASSSRLAGGPDTQYFGPGTRLTVL.

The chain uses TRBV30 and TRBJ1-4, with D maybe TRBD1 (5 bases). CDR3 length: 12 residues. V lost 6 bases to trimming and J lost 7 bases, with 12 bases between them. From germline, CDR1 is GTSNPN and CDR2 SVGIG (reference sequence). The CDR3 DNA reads TGTGCCTGTCAGGGTCTCGGTGAAAAACTGTTTTTT. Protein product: CACQGLGEKLFF.

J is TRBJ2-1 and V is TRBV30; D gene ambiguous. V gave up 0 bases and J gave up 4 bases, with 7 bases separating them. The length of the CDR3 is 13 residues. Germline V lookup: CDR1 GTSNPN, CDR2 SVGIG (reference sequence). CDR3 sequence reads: CAWSVSRYNEQFF. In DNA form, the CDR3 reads TGTGCCTGGAGTGTGTCTAGATACAATGAGCAGTTCTTC.

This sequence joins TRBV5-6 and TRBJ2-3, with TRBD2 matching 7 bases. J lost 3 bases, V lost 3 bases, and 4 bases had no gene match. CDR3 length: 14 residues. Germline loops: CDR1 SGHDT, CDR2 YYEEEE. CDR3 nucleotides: TGTGCCAGCAGCTGGTGGGGGGGGACAGATACGCAGTATTTT. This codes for CASSWWGGTDTQYF.

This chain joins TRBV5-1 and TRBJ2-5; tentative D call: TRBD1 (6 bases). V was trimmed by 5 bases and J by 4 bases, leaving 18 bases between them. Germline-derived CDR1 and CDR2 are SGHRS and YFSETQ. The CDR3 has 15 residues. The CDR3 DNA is TGCGCCAGCAGGATGAGGCCAGGGGATGGAGAGACCCAGTACTTC. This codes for CASRMRPGDGETQYF.

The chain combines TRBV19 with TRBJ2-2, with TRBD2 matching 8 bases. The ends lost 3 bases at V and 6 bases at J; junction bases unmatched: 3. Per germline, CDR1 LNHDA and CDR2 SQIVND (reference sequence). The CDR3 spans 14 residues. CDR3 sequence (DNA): TGTGCCAGTAGTATGTCAGCGGGGGCCGGGGAGCTGTTTTTT. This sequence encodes CASSMSAGAGELFF. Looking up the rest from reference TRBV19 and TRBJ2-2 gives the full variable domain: DGGITQSPKYLFRKEGQNVTLSCEQNLNHDAMYWYRQDPGQGLRLIYYSQIVNDFQKGDIAEGYSVSREKKESFPLTVTSAQKNPTAFYLCASSMSAGAGELFFGEGSRLTVL.

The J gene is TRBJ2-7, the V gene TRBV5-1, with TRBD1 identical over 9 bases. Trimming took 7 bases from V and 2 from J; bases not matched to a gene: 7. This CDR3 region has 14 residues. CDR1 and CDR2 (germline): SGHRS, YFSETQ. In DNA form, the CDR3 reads TGCGCCAGCCGCGCTGGGACAGGGCCCTACGAGCAGTACTTC. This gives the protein CASRAGTGPYEQYF.

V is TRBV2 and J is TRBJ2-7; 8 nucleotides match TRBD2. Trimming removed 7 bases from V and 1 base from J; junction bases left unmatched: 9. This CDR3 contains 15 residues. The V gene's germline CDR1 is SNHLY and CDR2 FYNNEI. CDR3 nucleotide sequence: TGTGCCAGCACCGGGGAAGCGGGAGTATCCTACGAGCAGTACTTC. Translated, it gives CASTGEAGVSYEQYF.

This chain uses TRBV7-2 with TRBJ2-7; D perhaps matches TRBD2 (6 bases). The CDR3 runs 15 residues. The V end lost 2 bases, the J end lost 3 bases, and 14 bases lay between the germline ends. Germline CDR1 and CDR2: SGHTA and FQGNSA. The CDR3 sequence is CASSLSPGEIYEQYF. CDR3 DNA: TGTGCCAGCAGCTTAAGCCCGGGAGAAATCTACGAGCAGTACTTC.

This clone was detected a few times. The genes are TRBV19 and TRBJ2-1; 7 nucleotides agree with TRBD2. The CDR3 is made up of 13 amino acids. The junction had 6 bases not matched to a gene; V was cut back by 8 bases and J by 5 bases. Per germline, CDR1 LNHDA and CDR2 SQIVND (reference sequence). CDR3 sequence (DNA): TGTGCCAGTTCCGGGACTATCAACAATGAGCAGTTCTTC. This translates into CASSGTINNEQFF.

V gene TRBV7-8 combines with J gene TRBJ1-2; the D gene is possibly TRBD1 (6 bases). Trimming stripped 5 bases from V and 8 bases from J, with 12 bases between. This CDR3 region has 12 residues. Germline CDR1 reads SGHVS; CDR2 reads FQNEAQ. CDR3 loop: CASSIQGYGYTF. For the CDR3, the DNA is TGTGCCAGCAGCATACAGGGCTACGGCTACACCTTC.

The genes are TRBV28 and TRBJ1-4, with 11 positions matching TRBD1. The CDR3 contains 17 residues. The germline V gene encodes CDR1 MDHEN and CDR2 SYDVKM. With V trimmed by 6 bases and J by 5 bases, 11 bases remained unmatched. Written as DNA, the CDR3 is TGTGCCAGCAGCACCCGGGACAGGGGGTTTAGGAATGAAAAACTGTTTTTT. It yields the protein CASSTRDRGFRNEKLFF.